The text below deals with one T cell receptor (beta chain). This specimen comes from a study of blood T cell repertoires in COVID-19. The CDR3 runs 15 residues. Germline V CDR1 and CDR2: MNHEY, SVGEGT. V was clipped by 2 bases and J by 2 bases; unmatched bases: 4. In the study's own analysis: Amplification from reference gene primers served as the basis for estimated nucleated cell counts. The repertoire was sequenced with immunoSEQ multiplex PCR; TCRdb's copy has only in-frame clones and lacks some. V, J and clone size reflect that table, while D and trimming were determined from the DNA. The data hold 20,000 to 30,000 clones, with less than 85% observed a single time.

Sequenced input: peripheral blood. The origin of this receptor is a human donor in a cohort sampled during active COVID-19. The chain couples TRBV6-2 or TRBV6-3 to TRBJ2-7; TRBD2 agrees at 9 bases. The CDR3 here is CASSYVAGGPYEQYF. The CDR3 DNA reads as TGTGCCAGCAGTTACGTGGCGGGGGGGCCCTACGAGCAGTACTTC.